These 28 T cell receptor beta chains share one sample of origin, sequenced in a study of CD8+ T cells in alopecia areata. Reverse transcribed after extraction, RNA yielded cDNA as the sequencing template. Produced via immunoSEQ multiplex PCR; TCRdb's table is partial and in-frame only. The data hold 190,000 or so clones, with approximately 56% observed a single time. Treatment meaning: oral pan-JAK inhibitor, 5-10 mg twice daily. The sequences come from CD4+ T cells sorted from blood, collected at week 4, from a patient treated with tofacitinib. These receptors all come from a human donor with alopecia areata.

This sequence joins TRBV2 and TRBJ2-2; no definite D call. CDR1 is SNHLY, CDR2 FYNNEI, per germline. CDR3 size: 15 residues. V shed 0 bases and J shed 5 bases, with 10 bases lying between them. CDR3 amino acids: CASSEASGFTGELFF. The CDR3 coding sequence is TGTGCCAGCAGTGAAGCGTCGGGTTTTACCGGGGAGCTGTTTTTT.

This clone appeared a single time. This chain connects TRBV7-2 to TRBJ1-2; D unclear. The germline V and J ends were trimmed by 5 bases and 8 bases, with 12 bases remaining between them. In germline, CDR1 is SGHTA, CDR2 FQGNSA. CDR3 size: 12 residues. This chain's CDR3 is CASSITGKGYTF. As DNA, the CDR3 is TGTGCCAGCAGCATTACCGGAAAAGGCTACACCTTC.

The V call is TRBV6-5, the J call TRBJ1-1; tentatively, D is TRBD1 (6 bases). This CDR3 is 14 amino acids long. Germline CDR1 and CDR2: MNHEY and SVGAGI. V lost 3 bases and J lost 7, with 15 bases in between. The CDR3 loop reads CASSYGIGQIEAFF. CDR3 bases: TGTGCCAGCAGTTATGGAATCGGACAGATTGAAGCTTTCTTT.

This chain uses TRBV10-3 with TRBJ1-2, with 7 bases identical to TRBD1. This CDR3 contains 14 residues. After removal of 0 bases from V and 4 bases from J, the junction contained 2 bases not matched to a gene. In germline, CDR1 is ENHRY, CDR2 SYGVKD. DNA of the CDR3: TGTGCCATCAGTGAGTCGGGACAGACCTATGGCTACACCTTC. Residues: CAISESGQTYGYTF.

A word on this clone: This sample also contains other DNA sequences that code for the same CDR3. This chain joins TRBV7-2 and TRBJ1-2, with unresolved D. Germline loops: CDR1 SGHTA, CDR2 FQGNSA. The CDR3 loop spans 13 amino acids. The V and J ends lost 1 base and 3 bases respectively, with 6 bases between them. CDR3 residues: CASSLDRHYGYTF. The DNA for the CDR3 is TGTGCCAGCAGCTTAGACAGACACTATGGCTACACCTTC.

This sequence joins TRBV20-1 and TRBJ1-6; no reliable D call. The CDR3 is made up of 9 amino acids. Germline V gene sequence: CDR1 DFQATT, CDR2 SNEGSKA (reference sequence). V was shortened by 6 bases and J by 9 bases, with 3 bases between the two germline ends. CDR3 sequence reads: CSAGSPLHF. In DNA form, the CDR3 reads TGCAGTGCCGGTTCACCCCTCCACTTT.

This clone was seen more than once but under ten times. The chain uses TRBV20-1 and TRBJ1-2; D ambiguous. The CDR3 has 11 residues. V lost 6 bases, J lost 8 bases, and 13 bases lay in between. Germline assignment: CDR1 DFQATT and CDR2 SNEGSKA (reference sequence). Written as DNA, the CDR3 is TGCAGTGCAGGAGCGGGGTTCGGCTACACCTTC. This sequence encodes CSAGAGFGYTF.

The chain combines TRBV19 with TRBJ1-1; weak D call: TRBD1 (6 bases). The CDR3 has 15 amino acids. Germline V CDR1 and CDR2: LNHDA, SQIVND (reference sequence). Between the trimmed V and J ends, which lost 3 bases and 2 bases, there was a span of 13 bases. In DNA form, the CDR3 reads TGTGCCAGTAGTATGGGTACAGGGACAAACACTGAAGCTTTCTTT. It is translated as CASSMGTGTNTEAFF.

This clone has more than one count but fewer than ten. This rearrangement joins TRBV19 to TRBJ1-2, with D hard to call. This CDR3 contains 13 residues. Between the trimmed V and J ends, which lost 4 bases and 8 bases, there was a span of 14 bases. Germline V CDR1 and CDR2: LNHDA, SQIVND (reference sequence). The CDR3 DNA sequence: TGTGCCAGTAGTACATCCCGCTCTGGCGGCTACACCTTC. Its translation is CASSTSRSGGYTF.

This clone occurred a few times. This chain connects TRBV4-1 to TRBJ1-1; D not certain. Deletions cut 2 bases from V and 4 bases from J, with 8 bases between. The CDR3 runs to 13 residues. Germline V gives CDR1 MGHRA, CDR2 YSYEKL. The CDR3 nucleotides are TGCGCCAGCAGCCAACTGGGGAGCACTGAAGCTTTCTTT. Amino acid sequence: CASSQLGSTEAFF.

The rearrangement links TRBV7-8 to TRBJ2-7; unclear D gene. The CDR3 contains 15 residues. Germline-derived CDR1 and CDR2 are SGHVS and FQNEAQ. Trimming stripped 0 bases from V and 0 bases from J, with 9 bases between. The CDR3 DNA follows: TGTGCCAGCAGCTTAGCGAAAGGTTACTCCTACGAGCAGTACTTC. Its protein product is CASSLAKGYSYEQYF.

The genes are TRBV29-1 and TRBJ2-7, with D perhaps TRBD2 (6 bases). V dropped 2 bases and J dropped 0 bases, with 14 bases sitting between them. The CDR3 sequence is 15 residues long. Germline CDR1 and CDR2: SQVTM and ANQGSEA. Here the CDR3 reads CSVETEGRSSYEQYF. Here the CDR3 DNA reads TGCAGCGTTGAAACGGAGGGCCGAAGCTCCTACGAGCAGTACTTC.

CDR3 bases: TGTGCCAGCAGCCCCGCGGGGAGTTCACCCCTCCACTTT. This translates into CASSPAGSSPLHF. The J gene is TRBJ1-6, the V gene TRBV28; D unresolved. V lost 6 bases, J lost 9 bases, and 12 bases lay in between. CDR3 length: 13 residues. Germline V gene sequence: CDR1 MDHEN, CDR2 SYDVKM.

The J gene is TRBJ2-7, the V gene TRBV25-1, with 8 bases matching TRBD1. J was trimmed by 0 bases and V by 6 bases; bases with no gene match: 1. Germline-derived CDR1 and CDR2 are MGHDK and SYGVNS. This CDR3 is 13 amino acids long. The DNA of the CDR3 is TGTGCCAGCAGACAGGGGGGCTCCTACGAGCAGTACTTC. It yields the protein CASRQGGSYEQYF.

The chain joins TRBV9 to TRBJ2-5; D perhaps matches TRBD1 (7 bases). Germline V gene sequence: CDR1 SGDLS, CDR2 YYNGEE. Trimming removed 0 bases from V and 2 bases from J, with 17 bases in between. The CDR3 length is 17 residues. CDR3 bases: TGTGCCAGCAGCGTAGGTGGGGCAGGGGGACTTCAAGAGACCCAGTACTTC. Translated, it gives CASSVGGAGGLQETQYF.

This chain uses TRBV2 with TRBJ2-7; no reliable D call. The CDR3 is 11 residues long. The V gene's germline CDR1 is SNHLY and CDR2 FYNNEI. V lost 3 bases and J 5 bases, leaving 5 bases between the germline ends. The CDR3 sequence is CASSEYHEQYF. The DNA for the CDR3 is TGTGCCAGCAGTGAGTACCACGAGCAGTACTTC.

This chain joins TRBV29-1 and TRBJ1-1; D is unclear. Trimming removed 3 bases at V and 9 bases at J, with 11 bases between. This CDR3 is 11 amino acids long. Per germline, CDR1 SQVTM and CDR2 ANQGSEA. The CDR3, as DNA: TGCAGCGTTGATGATGAATTAAAAGCTTTCTTT. Its protein product is CSVDDELKAFF.

This chain uses TRBV9 with TRBJ1-2, with TRBD1 as a possible D gene (6 bases). This CDR3 contains 12 residues. V was pared by 3 bases and J by 6 bases, with 9 bases between. Germline lookup yields CDR1 SGDLS and CDR2 YYNGEE. CDR3 sequence (DNA): TGTGCCAGCAGCGGCTGGACAGATGGCTACACCTTC. This codes for CASSGWTDGYTF.

The V and J genes are TRBV25-1 and TRBJ2-7; D is possibly TRBD2 (5 bases). The germline CDR1 and CDR2 sequences are MGHDK and SYGVNS. The CDR3 is 14 amino acids. Trimming stripped 5 bases from V and 4 bases from J, with 15 bases between. For the CDR3, the DNA is TGTGCCAGCAGTCCCGCGGGCGGATATTACGAGCAGTACTTC. Translated, it gives CASSPAGGYYEQYF.

This clone has just a few counts. The rearrangement links TRBV29-1 to TRBJ2-1; D call uncertain. Germline V gene lookup returns CDR1 SQVTM and CDR2 ANQGSEA. CDR3 size: 11 residues. Trimming pared 8 bases from V and 10 bases from J, leaving 15 bases between. The CDR3 nucleotides are TGCAGCTCCTCGGTGACAAGGGAGCAGTTCTTC. As protein: CSSSVTREQFF.

This chain links TRBV5-1 with TRBJ1-2; D is unclear. Per germline, CDR1 SGHRS and CDR2 YFSETQ. This CDR3 is 15 amino acids long. With 0 bases removed from V and 6 bases from J, the gap between germline ends came to 15 bases. Written as DNA, the CDR3 is TGCGCCAGCAGCTTGGTATACGTCGAAGAGGATGGCTACACCTTC. Protein: CASSLVYVEEDGYTF.

The chain uses TRBV29-1 and TRBJ1-2; D uncertain. The V gene lost 4 bases and the J gene lost 8 bases, with 8 bases spanning the gap. Germline V gene data show CDR1 as SQVTM and CDR2 as ANQGSEA. This CDR3 region has 10 residues. CDR3 nucleotide sequence: TGCAGCGTTGTTATCCAGGGCTACACCTTC. Translation gives CSVVIQGYTF.

This clone came up a few times. The V call is TRBV30, the J call TRBJ2-7; TRBD1 matches 8 bases. Unmatched junction bases numbered 1, after V lost 0 bases and J lost 3 bases. This CDR3 has 13 residues. Looked up from germline, CDR1 is GTSNPN and CDR2 is SVGIG (reference sequence). This CDR3 is CAWSVQGGYEQYF. The CDR3, as DNA: TGTGCCTGGAGTGTACAGGGGGGCTACGAGCAGTACTTC.

The genes are TRBV15 and TRBJ1-5, with unresolved D. Germline-derived CDR1 and CDR2 are LNHNV and YYDKDF (reference sequence). CDR3 length: 14 residues. Trimming cost V 0 bases and J 4 bases, with 7 bases left between them. The CDR3 coding sequence is TGTGCCACCAGCAGAGATGAAGGGAATCAGCCCCAGCATTTT. This codes for CATSRDEGNQPQHF.

This clone appeared once. The same CDR3 also results from other DNA sequences found in this sample. The chain links TRBV5-1 to TRBJ2-1, with 9 bases matching TRBD2. The CDR3 extends over 15 amino acids. Looked up from germline, CDR1 is SGHRS and CDR2 is YFSETQ. Trimming removed 4 bases from V and 2 bases from J; junction bases left unmatched: 4. CDR3 residues: CASSLSGGTYNEQFF. DNA for the CDR3: TGCGCCAGCAGCCTCAGCGGGGGGACCTACAATGAGCAGTTCTTC.

The CDR3, as DNA: TGTGCCAGCAGCCAAGATCTGGCGATACTGAACACTGAAGCTTTCTTT. Encoded protein: CASSQDLAILNTEAFF. The chain has TRBV14 and TRBJ1-1; D unclear. CDR1 and CDR2 (germline): SGHDN, FVKESK. The length of the CDR3 is 16 residues. Trimming pared 0 bases from V and 0 bases from J, leaving 11 bases between.

A word on this clone: The sample holds other DNA sequences that translate to the same CDR3. This sequence joins TRBV7-9 and TRBJ1-5; D remains ambiguous. Germline CDR1 reads SEHNR; CDR2 reads FQNEAQ (reference sequence). Deletions cut 1 base from V and 5 bases from J, with 3 bases between. The CDR3 is made up of 12 amino acids. Here the CDR3 reads CASSLGDQPQHF. For the CDR3, the DNA is TGTGCCAGCAGCTTAGGGGATCAGCCCCAGCATTTT.

This clone was seen a few times. This chain connects TRBV9 to TRBJ2-2; 8 nucleotides line up with TRBD1. There are 16 residues in the CDR3. V lost 4 bases, J lost 4 bases, and 9 bases stayed unmatched. The V gene's germline CDR1 is SGDLS and CDR2 YYNGEE. The CDR3 DNA reads as TGTGCCAGCAGCCTAAAAGGGACAGGCTCCACCGGGGAGCTGTTTTTT. Its translation: CASSLKGTGSTGELFF. Full variable domain (outside the CDR3, taken from reference TRBV9 and TRBJ2-2): DSGVTQTPKHLITATGQRVTLRCSPRSGDLSVYWYQQSLDQGLQFLIQYYNGEERAKGNILERFSAQQFPDLHSELNLSSLELGDSALYFCASSLKGTGSTGELFFGEGSRLTVL.